These 31 T cell receptor beta chains were all obtained from the same sample, sequenced in a study of T cells in Graves' hyperthyroidism and ophthalmopathy. Template material for amplifying TCR beta CDR3 regions consisted of RNA transcripts. First-round RT-PCR with HTBI primers amplified the TCR CDR3 region. TCRdb passed the multiplex PCR reads through MiXCR, listing each CDR3 protein once. Among 500,000 or so distinct CDR3 sequences listed, about a sixth were seen once. Input material: blood. These TCRs come from a woman between 18 and 30 years old with Graves' ophthalmopathy.

This clonotype was counted a few times. This chain connects TRBV27 to TRBJ2-6; D not resolved. Trimming pared 4 bases from V and 4 bases from J, leaving 11 bases between. Looked up from germline, CDR1 is MNHEY and CDR2 is SMNVEV (reference sequence). CDR3 length: 15 residues. CDR3 DNA sequence: TGTGCCAGCAGTTCCGGTGGGGTGGGGGCCAACGTCCTGACTTTC. It is translated as CASSSGGVGANVLTF.

The rearrangement links TRBV30 to TRBJ1-1, with D tentatively TRBD1 (5 bases). The CDR3 loop spans 14 amino acids. Per germline, CDR1 GTSNPN and CDR2 SVGIG (reference sequence). V was pared by 5 bases and J by 6 bases, with 19 bases between. The CDR3: CAWSMGVGGAEAFF. CDR3 coding DNA: TGTGCCTGGTCCATGGGAGTCGGGGGAGCTGAAGCTTTCTTT.

As regards this clonotype: One base away lies a much larger clone, so this may be a sequencing read error. The V call is TRBV6-1, the J call TRBJ1-5; 7 bases map to TRBD1. The J segment lost 6 bases and the V segment lost 6 bases, leaving 11 bases of the junction unmatched. Germline CDR1 reads MNHNS; CDR2 reads SASEGT. The CDR3 runs to 15 residues. This CDR3 is CASRSSTGSFQPQHF. In nucleotides, the CDR3 is TGTGCCAGCAGGTCTTCGACAGGGAGCTTTCAGCCCCAGCATTTT.

This clonotype has a handful of counts. This chain joins TRBV12-3 or TRBV12-4 and TRBJ1-1, with D unclear. Trimming took 4 bases from V and 6 from J, leaving 9 bases between them. The CDR3 covers 12 residues. The DNA of the CDR3 is TGTGCCAGCAGTTCGAGGGCCGCTGAAGCTTTCTTT. Its translation is CASSSRAAEAFF.

This clonotype was counted between two and nine times. The chain employs TRBV6-1 and TRBJ2-3; 10 positions agree with TRBD2. CDR3 size: 14 residues. Trimming removed 5 bases from V and 4 bases from J; junction bases left unmatched: 3. Germline V CDR1 and CDR2: MNHNS, SASEGT. The CDR3 is CASSRTSGPDTQYF. Written as DNA, the CDR3 is TGTGCCAGCAGTAGGACTAGCGGCCCAGATACGCAGTATTTT.

In this sample, this clonotype turned up many times. The gene calls are TRBV18 and TRBJ1-4; possibly TRBD1 for D (5 bases). The length of the CDR3 is 16 residues. V dropped 3 bases and J dropped 5 bases, with 16 bases sitting between them. The V gene's germline CDR1 is KGHSH and CDR2 LQKENI. The CDR3 reads CASSPRFWGSNEKLFF. CDR3 in DNA: TGTGCCAGCTCACCCCGGTTCTGGGGGTCAAATGAAAAACTGTTTTTT. The full variable domain, rest sourced from reference TRBV18 and TRBJ1-4, is NAGVMQNPRHLVRRRGQEARLRCSPMKGHSHVYWYRQLPEEGLKFMVYLQKENIIDESGMPKERFSAEFPKEGPSILRIQQVVRGDSAAYFCASSPRFWGSNEKLFFGSGTQLSVL.

This clonotype was recorded many times. The chain couples TRBV6-1 to TRBJ2-7; tentatively, D is TRBD1 or TRBD2 (5 bases each). Germline V gene lookup returns CDR1 MNHNS and CDR2 SASEGT. The CDR3 runs 16 residues. The V end lost 2 bases, the J end lost 6 bases, and 20 bases lay between the germline ends. The CDR3 DNA reads as TGTGCCAGCAGTGAACGCGGGCTACTAGTTAGGGGCGAGCAGTACTTC. It is translated as CASSERGLLVRGEQYF.

This clonotype was picked up many times. The chain combines TRBV11-2 with TRBJ2-1; 8 nucleotides align to TRBD1. Germline lookup yields CDR1 SGHAT and CDR2 FQNNGV. V was pared by 1 base and J by 3 bases, with 5 bases of the junction left unmatched. This CDR3 is 16 amino acids long. Here the CDR3 reads CASSLGPGQVYNEQFF. In nucleotides, the CDR3 is TGTGCCAGCAGCTTAGGACCGGGACAGGTCTACAATGAGCAGTTCTTC.

This clonotype was seen more than once but under ten times. The genes are TRBV15 and TRBJ2-7; D perhaps matches TRBD2 (5 bases). The CDR3 is 15 residues long. Trimming removed 8 bases from V and 0 bases from J, with 17 bases in between. Per the germline V gene, CDR1 is LNHNV and CDR2 is YYDKDF (reference sequence). As DNA, the CDR3 is TGTGCCACCTCACGAGAGGCTAGCAGCTCCTACGAGCAGTACTTC. The encoded protein is CATSREASSSYEQYF.

Ten or more counts support this clonotype. The V call is TRBV6-5, the J call TRBJ2-3; D is ambiguous. This CDR3 spans 16 amino acids. V was cut by 0 bases and J by 0 bases, with 10 bases left in between. Germline CDR1 is MNHEY and CDR2 is SVGAGI. CDR3 nucleotide sequence: TGTGCCAGCAGTTACTCACCCTTCAGGAGCACAGATACGCAGTATTTT. It specifies CASSYSPFRSTDTQYF.

This clonotype was found many times. CDR3 sequence (DNA): TGCGCCAGCAGCTTTAAGGGAGGAGTCGGGACTAGCGACCTCAAAAACATTCAGTACTTC. Encoded protein: CASSFKGGVGTSDLKNIQYF. This sequence joins TRBV5-1 and TRBJ2-4, with 10 bases fitting TRBD2. This CDR3 has 20 residues. Trimming cost V 2 bases and J 3 bases; bases outside gene matches: 17. Germline-derived CDR1 and CDR2 are SGHRS and YFSETQ.

This clonotype was recorded once. J is TRBJ2-5 and V is TRBV28; D possibly corresponds to TRBD1 (6 bases). Germline CDR1 reads MDHEN; CDR2 reads SYDVKM. The V and J ends lost 3 bases and 5 bases respectively, with 13 bases between them. The CDR3 runs 14 residues. The DNA for the CDR3 is TGTGCCAGCAGTTTGGAACAGGGTGAGGAGACCCAGTACTTC. It encodes CASSLEQGEETQYF.

This chain uses TRBV4-1 with TRBJ2-7; D is undetermined. Trimming shortened V by 4 bases and J by 0 bases, and 13 bases separated the two germline ends. The V gene's germline CDR1 is MGHRA and CDR2 YSYEKL. The CDR3 covers 15 residues. The CDR3 bases are TGCGCCAGCAGCCCCCGCCAGGAGAGCTCCTACGAGCAGTACTTC. Residues: CASSPRQESSYEQYF.

The chain employs TRBV4-1 and TRBJ1-2, with a possible D match to TRBD1 (5 bases). The CDR3 is made up of 16 amino acids. The V gene's germline CDR1 is MGHRA and CDR2 YSYEKL. V gave up 4 bases and J gave up 8 bases, with 23 bases separating them. The CDR3 loop is CASSRDMYRLPGGYTF. The CDR3 bases are TGCGCCAGCAGCCGAGATATGTACAGGCTCCCTGGCGGCTACACCTTC.

The sample holds many counts of this clonotype. The genes are TRBV2 and TRBJ2-2; TRBD2 aligns across 10 bases. CDR1 is SNHLY and CDR2 is FYNNEI in the germline V gene. CDR3 length: 14 amino acids. Trimming at V came to 8 bases and at J to 3 bases, leaving 3 bases not matched to a gene. The CDR3 here is CASGLAAYTGELFF. For the CDR3, the DNA is TGTGCCAGCGGACTAGCGGCTTACACCGGGGAGCTGTTTTTT.

The chain joins TRBV18 to TRBJ1-2, with 9 nucleotides matching TRBD1. Germline V gene lookup returns CDR1 KGHSH and CDR2 LQKENI. The CDR3 sequence is 15 residues long. The V gene end was trimmed by 2 bases and the J gene end by 7 bases; junction bases not matched to a gene: 8. The CDR3 coding sequence is TGTGCCAGCTCACCAACCTTTCGGACAGGGGCTGGCTACACCTTC. Residues: CASSPTFRTGAGYTF.

A few counts support this clonotype. This rearrangement joins TRBV9 to TRBJ2-2; possibly TRBD1 or TRBD2 for D (6 bases each). Germline V gene data show CDR1 as SGDLS and CDR2 as YYNGEE. Trimming pared 0 bases from V and 4 bases from J, leaving 13 bases between. CDR3 length: 16 residues. In DNA form, the CDR3 reads TGTGCCAGCAGCGTAGTCCGGGGGCCCAGCACCGGGGAGCTGTTTTTT. Translated, it gives CASSVVRGPSTGELFF.

This clonotype was counted a few times. The chain's CDR3 is CASSANGRDAYNEQFF. CDR3 nucleotides: TGTGCCAGCAGCGCAAACGGACGGGACGCCTACAATGAGCAGTTCTTC. The rearrangement links TRBV7-3 to TRBJ2-1; either TRBD1 or TRBD2 may fit D (5 bases each). Germline lookup yields CDR1 SGHTA and CDR2 FQGTGA. The CDR3 totals 16 residues. V lost 5 bases and J 2 bases, leaving 16 bases between the germline ends.

The rearrangement uses TRBV7-4 and TRBJ1-1; tentative D call: TRBD1 (6 bases). Trimming cost V 5 bases and J 1 base, with 11 bases left between them. Germline CDR1 reads SGHVT; CDR2 reads SQSDAQ. This CDR3 has 14 residues. The CDR3 bases are TGTGCCAGCAGCAACAGGGTTCGGAACACTGAAGCTTTCTTT. This translates into CASSNRVRNTEAFF.

In its sample, this clonotype was seen a few times. The rearrangement links TRBV27 to TRBJ2-2; the match to TRBD1 covers 7 bases. The V and J ends lost 8 bases and 7 bases, in that order; junction bases with no gene match: 7. The CDR3 runs 13 residues. Germline V gives CDR1 MNHEY, CDR2 SMNVEV (reference sequence). CDR3 nucleotides: TGTGCCAGCGCCTCGACAGGGTTCGGGGAGCTGTTTTTT. Translated: CASASTGFGELFF.

This clonotype was detected many times. The rearrangement links TRBV27 to TRBJ2-1; 11 bases fit TRBD2. This CDR3 region has 19 residues. With V trimmed by 3 bases and J by 0 bases, 10 bases remained unmatched. Germline V lookup: CDR1 MNHEY, CDR2 SMNVEV (reference sequence). The CDR3 coding sequence is TGTGCCAGCAGTTTTGGTGGTAGCGGGGGGGATAGCTCCTACAATGAGCAGTTCTTC. Protein product: CASSFGGSGGDSSYNEQFF.

This clonotype showed up many times. The rearrangement uses TRBV20-1 and TRBJ2-7, with TRBD1 matching 8 bases. The germline V gene has CDR1 DFQATT and CDR2 SNEGSKA (reference sequence). The ends lost 4 bases at V and 0 bases at J; junction bases unmatched: 5. This CDR3 comprises 14 residues. This chain's CDR3 is CSAKDRESSYEQYF. The CDR3, as DNA: TGCAGTGCTAAGGACAGGGAAAGCTCCTACGAGCAGTACTTC.

This clonotype was recorded at least ten times. The chain recombines TRBV20-1 with TRBJ1-1; 7 bases fit TRBD1. The J segment lost 9 bases and the V segment lost 0 bases, leaving 7 bases of the junction unmatched. The CDR3 is 13 residues long. Germline CDR1 is DFQATT and CDR2 is SNEGSKA (reference sequence). Here the CDR3 reads CSARDARGQKAFF. CDR3 nucleotides: TGCAGTGCTAGAGATGCGAGGGGGCAAAAAGCTTTCTTT.

This clonotype was observed many times. The chain employs TRBV12-3 or TRBV12-4 and TRBJ2-5; the D gene is possibly TRBD2 (6 bases). The V end lost 3 bases, the J end lost 1 base, and 15 bases lay between the germline ends. The CDR3 is made up of 16 amino acids. The CDR3 coding sequence is TGTGCCAGCAGTTTTCTCGTGGGGGGTCCCCAAGAGACCCAGTACTTC. Translation gives CASSFLVGGPQETQYF.

Turning to this clonotype: A clone one base away is much larger, so this may be a read error. This rearrangement joins TRBV27 to TRBJ2-7; 14 bases line up with TRBD2. The CDR3 totals 17 residues. In germline, CDR1 is MNHEY, CDR2 SMNVEV (reference sequence). CDR3 region: CANSFRTSGGRGYEQYF. The DNA of the CDR3 is TGTGCCAACAGTTTCCGGACTAGCGGGGGGCGGGGATACGAGCAGTACTTC.

This clonotype has a handful of counts. The chain links TRBV9 to TRBJ1-1; D is ambiguous. Between the trimmed V and J ends, which lost 0 bases and 1 base, there was a span of 10 bases. Germline V gene lookup returns CDR1 SGDLS and CDR2 YYNGEE. The CDR3 loop spans 15 amino acids. CDR3 loop: CASSVGVTWNTEAFF. The DNA for the CDR3 is TGTGCCAGCAGCGTAGGGGTAACCTGGAACACTGAAGCTTTCTTT. The full variable domain, in which reference TRBV9 and TRBJ1-1 provide the parts outside the CDR3, is DSGVTQTPKHLITATGQRVTLRCSPRSGDLSVYWYQQSLDQGLQFLIQYYNGEERAKGNILERFSAQQFPDLHSELNLSSLELGDSALYFCASSVGVTWNTEAFFGQGTRLTVV.

This clonotype was detected only a few times. The chain carries TRBV7-9 and TRBJ2-5; 15 bases fit TRBD2. Trimming took 1 base from V and 6 from J; bases not matched to a gene: 3. The CDR3 totals 16 residues. The germline V gene has CDR1 SEHNR and CDR2 FQNEAQ (reference sequence). The DNA for the CDR3 is TGTGCCAGCAGCTTAGAAGGGACTAGCGGGGGGAAGACCCAGTACTTC. This codes for CASSLEGTSGGKTQYF. The variable domain in full, completed from reference TRBV7-9 and TRBJ2-5, reads DTGVSQNPRHKITKRGQNVTFRCDPISEHNRLYWYRQTLGQGPEFLTYFQNEAQLEKSRLLSDRFSAERPKGSFSTLEIQRTEQGDSAMYLCASSLEGTSGGKTQYFGPGTRLLVL.

This chain joins TRBV4-1 and TRBJ2-1; a weak D match, TRBD2 (5 bases). Germline loops: CDR1 MGHRA, CDR2 YSYEKL. V dropped 5 bases and J dropped 15 bases, with 14 bases sitting between them. The CDR3 has 11 amino acids. CDR3 sequence (DNA): TGCGCCAGCAGCGTTTTGGGGAGTCTGTTCTTC. The encoded protein is CASSVLGSLFF.

This clonotype has a count of ten or more. CDR3 region: CASSWMVGQGSNYGYTF. The CDR3 DNA reads TGTGCCAGCAGCTGGATGGTGGGACAGGGATCTAACTATGGCTACACCTTC. The V and J genes are TRBV7-9 and TRBJ1-2, with TRBD1 matching 9 bases. CDR1 and CDR2 (germline): SEHNR, FQNEAQ (reference sequence). This CDR3 is built from 17 residues. After removal of 4 bases from V and 0 bases from J, the junction contained 9 bases not matched to a gene. Using reference TRBV7-9 and TRBJ1-2 for the parts outside the CDR3, the full variable domain is DTGVSQNPRHKITKRGQNVTFRCDPISEHNRLYWYRQTLGQGPEFLTYFQNEAQLEKSRLLSDRFSAERPKGSFSTLEIQRTEQGDSAMYLCASSWMVGQGSNYGYTFGSGTRLTVV.

This clonotype came up many times. The chain employs TRBV6-2 or TRBV6-3 and TRBJ2-7, with D perhaps matching TRBD2 (5 bases). Per germline, CDR1 MNHEY and CDR2 SVGEGT. This CDR3 is built from 13 residues. V was trimmed by 5 bases and J by 3 bases, leaving 11 bases between them. The CDR3 reads CASSLWEIYEQYF. Here the CDR3 DNA reads TGTGCCAGCAGTCTCTGGGAGATCTACGAGCAGTACTTC.

The chain has TRBV20-1 and TRBJ1-3; D remains unclear. V was clipped by 3 bases and J by 0 bases, with 9 bases between them. The CDR3 sequence is 14 residues long. Germline V gives CDR1 DFQATT, CDR2 SNEGSKA (reference sequence). CDR3 in DNA: TGCAGTGCTAGTAACTCCTACTCTGGAAACACCATATATTTT. It specifies CSASNSYSGNTIYF.